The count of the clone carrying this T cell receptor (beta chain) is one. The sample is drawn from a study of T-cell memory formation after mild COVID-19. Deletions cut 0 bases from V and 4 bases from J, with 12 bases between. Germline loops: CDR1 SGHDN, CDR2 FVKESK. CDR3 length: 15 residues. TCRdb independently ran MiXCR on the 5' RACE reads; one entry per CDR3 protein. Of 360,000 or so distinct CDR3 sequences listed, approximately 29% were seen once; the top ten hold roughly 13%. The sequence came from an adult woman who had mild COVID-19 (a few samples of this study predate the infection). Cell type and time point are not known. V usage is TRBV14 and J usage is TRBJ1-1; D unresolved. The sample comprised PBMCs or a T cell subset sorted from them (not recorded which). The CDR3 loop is CASSQENTRVTEAFF. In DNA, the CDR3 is TGTGCCAGCAGCCAAGAAAACACCCGGGTCACTGAAGCTTTCTTT.